Below are 23 T cell receptor beta chains sequenced from a single sample in a study of stem cell transplantation in POMP-related autoinflammatory disease. TCRdb's table, derived via immunoSEQ multiplex PCR, lists solely in-frame clones and lacks some. The sample includes approximately 65,000 clones, approximately 90% seen only once; the top ten take around 0.72%. Here the sequenced sample was CD4+ T cells from PBMCs, taken after stem cell transplantation. The receptors were sampled from a human patient with POMP-related autoinflammation and immune dysregulation (PRAID). Some T cells may have come from the graft donor.

This clone has only a few counts. This sequence joins TRBV21-1 and TRBJ2-2; TRBD2, the table's D call, was not compared with the DNA. TRBV21-1 is a listed pseudogene. CDR3 size: 18 residues. The DNA for the CDR3 is TGTGCCAGCCGTAAACTAGCGGGGGGCGTCCTAAAGGGCGGGGAGCTGTTTTTT. It is translated as CASRKLAGGVLKGGELFF.

The rearrangement links TRBV5-4 to TRBJ2-3, with D hard to call. V was clipped by 5 bases and J by 3 bases, with 10 bases between them. Germline CDR1 and CDR2: SGHNT and YYREEE (reference sequence). The length of the CDR3 is 13 residues. In nucleotides, the CDR3 is TGTGCCAGCAGTATGGGAAGGACAGATACGCAGTATTTT. Translation gives CASSMGRTDTQYF.

The J gene is TRBJ2-1, the V gene TRBV5-4; 12 bases agree with TRBD2. The CDR3 runs 17 residues. CDR1 and CDR2 from the germline V gene are SGHNT and YYREEE (reference sequence). The ends lost 2 bases at V and 6 bases at J; junction bases unmatched: 9. The CDR3 spells CASSLRASGRAFNEQFF. In nucleotides, the CDR3 is TGTGCCAGCAGCTTAAGGGCTAGCGGGAGGGCCTTCAATGAGCAGTTCTTC.

This rearrangement joins TRBV5-1 to TRBJ2-5; 7 bases are a match to TRBD1. Per germline, CDR1 SGHRS and CDR2 YFSETQ. V trimming: 4 bases; J trimming: 1 base; junction bases outside the gene matches: 7. The CDR3 is 15 residues long. The CDR3 sequence is CASSIRDSPQETQYF. CDR3 sequence (DNA): TGCGCCAGCAGCATCAGGGACAGCCCCCAAGAGACCCAGTACTTC.

V gene TRBV5-1 combines with J gene TRBJ2-5; possible D gene TRBD1, 6 bases. There are 14 residues in the CDR3. V was trimmed by 0 bases and J by 4 bases, leaving 10 bases between them. Per the germline V gene, CDR1 is SGHRS and CDR2 is YFSETQ. CDR3 sequence: CASSLGGRGETQYF. The CDR3 bases are TGCGCCAGCAGCTTGGGGGGCAGGGGAGAGACCCAGTACTTC.

The rearrangement links TRBV6-5 to TRBJ1-5; D is unresolved. Per germline, CDR1 MNHEY and CDR2 SVGAGI. V lost 0 bases and J 5 bases, leaving 5 bases between the germline ends. CDR3 length: 13 amino acids. The DNA of the CDR3 is TGTGCCAGCAGTTACTCAGGCTATCAGCCCCAGCATTTT. Protein sequence: CASSYSGYQPQHF.

The chain couples TRBV2 to TRBJ2-3; TRBD2 matches 10 bases. V dropped 11 bases and J dropped 4; count of bases not matched to a gene: 12. Looked up from germline, CDR1 is SNHLY and CDR2 is FYNNEI. The CDR3 length is 15 residues. CDR3 coding DNA: TGTGCCGGGAGTGTTCCAGCGGGAGGGCCAGATACGCAGTATTTT. This gives the protein CAGSVPAGGPDTQYF.

The V gene is TRBV28, the J gene TRBJ2-7, with TRBD2 matching over 7 bases. Germline CDR1 is MDHEN and CDR2 is SYDVKM. The CDR3 is 15 amino acids. After removal of 3 bases from V and 4 bases from J, the junction contained 9 bases not matched to a gene. Here the CDR3 reads CASSLPGGLEYEQYF. The CDR3 DNA reads TGTGCCAGCAGTTTGCCGGGAGGATTAGAGTACGAGCAGTACTTC. Looking up the rest from reference TRBV28 and TRBJ2-7 gives the full variable domain: DVKVTQSSRYLVKRTGEKVFLECVQDMDHENMFWYRQDPGLGLRLIYFSYDVKMKEKGDIPEGYSVSREKKERFSLILESASTNQTSMYLCASSLPGGLEYEQYFGPGTRLTVT.

J is TRBJ2-3 and V is TRBV19; tentative D call: TRBD2 (5 bases). CDR1 and CDR2 (germline): LNHDA, SQIVND (reference sequence). The V gene lost 6 bases and the J gene lost 3 bases, with 7 bases spanning the gap. The CDR3 contains 12 residues. CDR3 bases: TGTGCCAGTAGGGGCGGGACAGATACGCAGTATTTT. Translation gives CASRGGTDTQYF.

The rearrangement links TRBV7-2 to TRBJ2-3, with TRBD1 matching 8 bases. CDR1 is SGHTA, CDR2 FQGNSA, per germline. Unmatched junction bases numbered 13, after V lost 5 bases and J lost 15 bases. This CDR3 is built from 13 residues. The CDR3: CASSPSRTGFFYF. In DNA form, the CDR3 reads TGTGCCAGCAGCCCTTCCCGGACAGGGTTTTTCTATTTT.

The chain links TRBV27 to TRBJ2-7, with 9 nucleotides matching TRBD1. CDR1 is MNHEY, CDR2 SMNVEV, per germline (reference sequence). This CDR3 comprises 13 residues. V dropped 5 bases and J dropped 5; count of bases not matched to a gene: 4. The CDR3 region has the DNA TGTGCCAGCAGTCCCCGGGACAGGGACGAGCAGTACGTC. Its protein is CASSPRDRDEQYV.

This sequence joins TRBV6-2 or TRBV6-3 and TRBJ1-6, with D hard to call. Trimming pared 5 bases from V and 4 bases from J, leaving 9 bases between. The CDR3 totals 14 residues. Germline V gives CDR1 MNHEY, CDR2 SVGEGT. The CDR3 reads CASSGAFYNSPLHF. The CDR3 nucleotides are TGTGCCAGCAGTGGCGCTTTTTATAATTCACCCCTCCACTTT.

The chain links TRBV27 to TRBJ2-5; 7 positions match TRBD2. Germline CDR1 is MNHEY and CDR2 is SMNVEV (reference sequence). The trim removed 4 bases at V and 4 bases at J, leaving 6 bases unmatched. The CDR3 contains 14 residues. The CDR3, as DNA: TGTGCCAGCAGTTATACTAGCGAGGGAGAGACCCAGTACTTC. Translating it yields CASSYTSEGETQYF.

This clone was detected once. CDR3 bases: TGTGCCAGCAGCTTTCAAGGGCGAGAGCAGTTCTTC. This sequence encodes CASSFQGREQFF. This chain connects TRBV5-4 to TRBJ2-1; D not certain. The CDR3 has 12 amino acids. The V end was cut by 2 bases, the J end by 10 bases, with 10 bases between. Looked up from germline, CDR1 is SGHNT and CDR2 is YYREEE (reference sequence).

The V call is TRBV18, the J call TRBJ1-5, with 11 bases fitting TRBD1. Germline lookup yields CDR1 KGHSH and CDR2 LQKENI. V trimming: 0 bases; J trimming: 7 bases; junction bases outside the gene matches: 2. The CDR3 is made up of 15 amino acids. CDR3 coding DNA: TGTGCCAGCTCACCACCGGGACAGGGGGTCCAGCCCCAGCATTTT. Encoded protein: CASSPPGQGVQPQHF.

CDR3 sequence (DNA): TGCGCCAGCAGCTTGGTGGGACAGGGGATTGGCTACACCTTC. Protein: CASSLVGQGIGYTF. The chain combines TRBV5-1 with TRBJ1-2, with 10 bases that match TRBD1. V lost 0 bases to trimming and J lost 7 bases; unmatched junction nucleotides: 3. The CDR3 is made up of 14 amino acids. The V gene's germline CDR1 is SGHRS and CDR2 YFSETQ.

The genes are TRBV19 and TRBJ1-1; TRBD1 aligns across 8 bases. J was trimmed by 7 bases and V by 6 bases; bases with no gene match: 10. The CDR3 sequence is 14 residues long. CDR1 is LNHDA and CDR2 is SQIVND in the germline V gene (reference sequence). The CDR3 DNA sequence: TGTGCCAGTAGATCGGACAGGGATCGTAGTGAAGCTTTCTTT. Amino acids: CASRSDRDRSEAFF.

Written as DNA, the CDR3 is TGTGCCAGCAGCAGGGACAGGTCGAACACTGAAGCTTTCTTT. It is translated as CASSRDRSNTEAFF. The chain is built from TRBV6-5 and TRBJ1-1; 8 bases agree with TRBD1. CDR3 size: 14 residues. Trimming took 6 bases from V and 1 from J; bases not matched to a gene: 4. Germline V lookup: CDR1 MNHEY, CDR2 SVGAGI.

This chain connects TRBV18 to TRBJ1-4; D unclear. Germline V gene lookup returns CDR1 KGHSH and CDR2 LQKENI. The CDR3 sequence is 13 residues long. V lost 2 bases to trimming and J lost 5 bases, with 6 bases between them. The CDR3 sequence is CASSPDPNEKLFF. The DNA for the CDR3 is TGTGCCAGCTCACCAGACCCAAATGAAAAACTGTTTTTT. The entire variable domain, with the rest obtained from reference TRBV18 and TRBJ1-4, is as follows: NAGVMQNPRHLVRRRGQEARLRCSPMKGHSHVYWYRQLPEEGLKFMVYLQKENIIDESGMPKERFSAEFPKEGPSILRIQQVVRGDSAAYFCASSPDPNEKLFFGSGTQLSVL.

V and J are TRBV4-1 and TRBJ1-1; TRBD1 might be the D (5 bases). The V end lost 0 bases, the J end lost 8 bases, and 37 bases lay between the germline ends. This CDR3 is 22 amino acids long. Per germline, CDR1 MGHRA and CDR2 YSYEKL. The CDR3 DNA sequence: TGCGCCAGCAGCCAAGACATGCCAGGGAAGCCTCAGGTATCCTCAAGTCGGAGGGAAGCTTTCTTT. It yields the protein CASSQDMPGKPQVSSSRREAFF.

This chain uses TRBV5-4 with TRBJ1-2; D might be TRBD1 (5 bases). This CDR3 has 13 residues. CDR1 SGHNT and CDR2 YYREEE come from the germline V gene (reference sequence). The ends were cut back, 2 bases at V and 8 bases at J, with 13 bases in the middle. The DNA of the CDR3 is TGTGCCAGCAGCTTCAAAGGGGTAGAAGGCTACACCTTC. Its translation: CASSFKGVEGYTF.

CDR3 region: CASSPGLAGYNEQFF. As DNA, the CDR3 is TGTGCCAGCAGTCCCGGACTAGCGGGTTACAATGAGCAGTTCTTC. V and J are TRBV27 and TRBJ2-1; 11 bases are shared with TRBD2. The CDR3 contains 15 residues. Germline V gene lookup returns CDR1 MNHEY and CDR2 SMNVEV (reference sequence). The V gene end was trimmed by 5 bases and the J gene end by 4 bases; junction bases not matched to a gene: 4.

The chain has TRBV6-5 and TRBJ2-2; D not resolved. Trimming took 2 bases from V and 2 from J, leaving 9 bases between them. The germline V gene has CDR1 MNHEY and CDR2 SVGAGI. CDR3 size: 15 residues. In nucleotides, the CDR3 is TGTGCCAGCAGTTACAGGGCGATAAACACCGGGGAGCTGTTTTTT. Translated: CASSYRAINTGELFF.